The T cell receptor beta chain under discussion was sequenced for a study of Ad26.COV2.S vaccination and SARS-CoV-2 variants. Germline V gene lookup returns CDR1 LNHDA and CDR2 SQIVND (reference sequence). Unmatched junction bases numbered 0, after V lost 2 bases and J lost 5 bases. The CDR3 contains 13 residues. On this clone itself: Its antigen is currently unknown.

Findings of the study overall: Participants given vaccine showed non-spike TCR breadth similar to that of placebo recipients. The authors reported substantial breadth in spike-specific CD8+ and CD4+ T cell responses after vaccination. Ad26.COV2.S recipients had broader spike-specific TCRs (P = 0.0014).

Treatment reported: roughly 18 received Ad26.COV2.S at low or high dose, single or two shots; about 5 received placebo; per-sample allocation not given. On day 63 after the first injection, vaccine and placebo recipients gave samples. In Boston, an adult donor aged 18-55 years took part. Sequenced by immunoSEQ multiplex PCR; TCRdb stores in-frame clones only, minus some. The sample contains roughly 420,000 clones, 88% of which appear only once. This clonotype was obtained from a person aged 18-65 years who received the Ad26.COV2.S COVID-19 vaccine or a placebo. Sample: peripheral blood, taken in a trial of Ad26.COV2.S vaccine versus placebo. The rearrangement uses TRBV19 and TRBJ1-5, with 7 bases matching TRBD1. As DNA, the CDR3 is TGTGCCAGTAGTATACAGGGGGATCAGCCCCAGCATTTT. Its protein is CASSIQGDQPQHF.